A single sample is the source of the 2 T cell receptor beta chains below, sequenced in a study of blood T cells in healthy people across ages. The use of a sample-barcoded 5' primer and a J-beta primer mix characterized a second PCR of roughly 6 to 11 cycles. TCRdb used MiXCR to reprocess the 5' RACE reads, holding one entry per CDR3 protein. The data show around 670,000 distinct CDR3 sequences, about 28% seen once. Sequencing was performed on blood. These receptors were obtained from a woman older than 75 in good health.

There are many counts of this clonotype. The J gene is TRBJ2-7, the V gene TRBV9; 9 bases map to TRBD2. The CDR3 has 16 amino acids. CDR1 is SGDLS, CDR2 YYNGEE, per germline. After removal of 0 bases from V and 0 bases from J, the junction contained 4 bases not matched to a gene. CDR3 sequence (DNA): TGTGCCAGCAGCGTAGGCTCGACTAGCGGCTCCTACGAGCAGTACTTC. Its translation is CASSVGSTSGSYEQYF.

This clonotype turned up a few times. V is TRBV5-1 and J is TRBJ1-1, with D hard to call. With 4 bases removed from V and 0 bases from J, the gap between germline ends came to 13 bases. CDR3 length equals 15 residues. CDR1 and CDR2 from the germline V gene are SGHRS and YFSETQ. The CDR3 DNA sequence: TGCGCCAGCAGCAGGGCGGGGAAGATGAACACTGAAGCTTTCTTT. It codes for CASSRAGKMNTEAFF.